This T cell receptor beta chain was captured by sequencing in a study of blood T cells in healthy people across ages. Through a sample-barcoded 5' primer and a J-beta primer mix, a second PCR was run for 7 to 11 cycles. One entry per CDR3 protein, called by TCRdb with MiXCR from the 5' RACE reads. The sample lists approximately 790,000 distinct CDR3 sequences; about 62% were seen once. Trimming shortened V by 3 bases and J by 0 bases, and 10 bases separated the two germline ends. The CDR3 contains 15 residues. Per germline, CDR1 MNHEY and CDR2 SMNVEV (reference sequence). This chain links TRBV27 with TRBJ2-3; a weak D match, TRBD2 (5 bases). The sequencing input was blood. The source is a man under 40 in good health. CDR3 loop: CASSLDFPSTDTQYF. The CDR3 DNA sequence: TGTGCCAGCAGTTTGGACTTTCCTAGCACAGATACGCAGTATTTT.